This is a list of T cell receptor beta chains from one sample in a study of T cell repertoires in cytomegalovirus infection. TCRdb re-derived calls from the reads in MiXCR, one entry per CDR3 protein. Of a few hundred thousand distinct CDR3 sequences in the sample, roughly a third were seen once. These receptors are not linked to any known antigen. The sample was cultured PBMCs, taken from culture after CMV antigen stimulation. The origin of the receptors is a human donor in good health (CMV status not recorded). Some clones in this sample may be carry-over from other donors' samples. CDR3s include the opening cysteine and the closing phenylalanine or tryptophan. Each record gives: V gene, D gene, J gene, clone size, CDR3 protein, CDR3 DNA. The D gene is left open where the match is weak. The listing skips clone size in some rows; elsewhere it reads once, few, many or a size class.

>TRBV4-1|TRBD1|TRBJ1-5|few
CASSQEWDRVGRNQPQHF
TGCGCCAGCAGCCAAGAATGGGACAGGGTCGGACGCAATCAGCCCCAGCATTTT
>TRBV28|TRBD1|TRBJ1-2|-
CASSWDGQGTYGYTF
TGTGCCAGCAGTTGGGATGGACAGGGAACCTATGGCTACACCTTC
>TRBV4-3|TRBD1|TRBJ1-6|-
CASSHGQGRSPLHF
TGCGCCAGCAGCCATGGACAGGGTCGATCACCCCTCCACTTT
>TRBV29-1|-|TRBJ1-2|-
CSVDRGRGYGYTF
TGCAGCGTGGACCGCGGGAGAGGCTATGGCTACACCTTC
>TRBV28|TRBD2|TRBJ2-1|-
CASSLAGAGSYNEQFF
TGTGCCAGCAGTTTAGCGGGAGCGGGGTCCTACAATGAGCAGTTCTTC
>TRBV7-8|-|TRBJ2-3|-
CASKQISSTDTQYF
TGTGCCAGCAAGCAAATCTCTAGCACAGATACGCAGTATTTT
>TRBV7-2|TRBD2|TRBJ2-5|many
CASSPLSGRQTQYF
TGTGCCAGCAGCCCACTGAGCGGGAGACAGACCCAGTACTTC
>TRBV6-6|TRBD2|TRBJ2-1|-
CASSPGTTFYNEQFF
TGTGCCAGCAGTCCCGGGACTACTTTCTACAATGAGCAGTTCTTC
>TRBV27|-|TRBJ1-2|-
CASSPPPYGYTF
TGTGCCAGCAGTCCGCCCCCCTATGGCTACACCTTC
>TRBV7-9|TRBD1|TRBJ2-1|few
CASSLTTGQQFF
TGTGCCAGCAGTCTCACGACAGGGCAGCAGTTCTTC
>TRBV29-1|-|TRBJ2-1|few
CSAEGGSNEQFF
TGCAGCGCTGAAGGCGGCAGCAATGAGCAGTTCTTC
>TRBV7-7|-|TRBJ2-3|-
CASSLGLRPTDTQYF
TGTGCTAGCAGCTTGGGGTTGCGGCCCACAGATACGCAGTATTTT
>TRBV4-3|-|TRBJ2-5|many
CASMCEETQYF
TGCGCCAGCATGTGTGAGGAGACCCAGTACTTC
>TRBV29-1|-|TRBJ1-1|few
CSVEVRGLYTEAFF
TGCAGCGTTGAAGTACGGGGCTTATACACTGAAGCTTTCTTT
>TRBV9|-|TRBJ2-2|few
CASSGLSSTGELFF
TGTGCCAGCAGCGGACTTAGTTCCACCGGGGAGCTGTTTTTT
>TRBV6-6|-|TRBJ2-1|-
CASIGAGYNEQFF
TGTGCCAGCATTGGTGCGGGATACAATGAGCAGTTCTTC
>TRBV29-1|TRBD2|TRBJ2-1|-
CSVAGGRAANEQFF
TGCAGCGTTGCCGGCGGGAGGGCCGCGAATGAGCAGTTCTTC
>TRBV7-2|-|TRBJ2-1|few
CASSLTAWGSYNEQFF
TGTGCCAGCAGCTTAACCGCCTGGGGCTCCTACAATGAGCAGTTCTTC
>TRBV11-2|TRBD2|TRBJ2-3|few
CASSRAVAGDSTDTQYF
TGTGCCAGCAGCCGGGCCGTGGCGGGAGATAGCACAGATACGCAGTATTTT
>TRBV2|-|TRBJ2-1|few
CASSEAVSKARFF
TGTGCCAGCAGTGAAGCGGTCTCGAAGGCTCGGTTCTTC
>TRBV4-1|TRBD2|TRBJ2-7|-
CASSPPGRGTYEQYF
TGCGCTAGCAGCCCCCCAGGGCGGGGGACTTACGAGCAGTACTTC
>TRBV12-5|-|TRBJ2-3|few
CASGSAAETDTQYF
TGTGCTAGTGGTTCGGCGGCGGAGACAGATACGCAGTATTTT
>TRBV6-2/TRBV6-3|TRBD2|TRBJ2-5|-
CASSYGSQRGTQYF
TGTGCCAGCAGTTACGGGTCACAGCGGGGGACCCAGTACTTC
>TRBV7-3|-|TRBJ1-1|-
CASSLTASGLTEAFF
TGTGCCAGCAGCTTAACGGCGTCAGGGTTGACTGAAGCTTTCTTT
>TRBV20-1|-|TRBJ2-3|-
CSASEGPDTQYF
TGCAGTGCTAGTGAGGGGCCAGATACGCAGTATTTT
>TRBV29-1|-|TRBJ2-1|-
CIVGSSYNEQFF
TGCATCGTAGGGAGCTCCTACAATGAGCAGTTCTTC
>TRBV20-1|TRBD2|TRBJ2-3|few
CSASVSGRGGTDTQYF
TGCAGTGCAAGCGTTAGCGGGAGGGGAGGCACAGATACGCAGTATTTT
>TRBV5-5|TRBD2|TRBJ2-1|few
CASNFGGLAGYNEQFF
TGTGCCAGCAACTTCGGGGGACTAGCGGGATACAATGAGCAGTTCTTC
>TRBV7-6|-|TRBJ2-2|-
CASSFPLATTGELFF
TGTGCCAGCAGCTTCCCGCTAGCGACCACCGGGGAGCTGTTTTTT
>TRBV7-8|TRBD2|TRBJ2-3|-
CASRRGRLRFTDTQYF
TGTGCCAGCAGACGCGGGAGGCTTAGGTTCACAGATACGCAGTATTTT
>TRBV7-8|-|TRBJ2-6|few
CASSLNQDGANVLTF
TGTGCCAGCAGCTTAAATCAGGATGGGGCCAACGTCCTGACTTTC
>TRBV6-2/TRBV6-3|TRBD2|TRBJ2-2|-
CASSSGTSAGELFF
TGTGCCAGCAGTTCCGGGACTAGCGCCGGGGAGCTGTTTTTT
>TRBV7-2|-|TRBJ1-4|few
CASSRVPPRLFF
TGTGCCAGCAGCCGGGTCCCACCCCGACTGTTTTTT
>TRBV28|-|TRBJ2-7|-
CASSYPGTSYEQYF
TGTGCCAGCAGTTACCCCGGGACCTCGTACGAGCAGTACTTC
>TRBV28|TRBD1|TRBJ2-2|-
CASKRDSPNTGELFF
TGTGCCAGCAAGAGGGACAGCCCGAACACCGGGGAGCTGTTTTTT
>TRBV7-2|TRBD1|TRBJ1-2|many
CAIQIGQEFLNYGYTF
TGTGCCATCCAGATCGGACAGGAATTCCTTAACTATGGCTACACCTTC
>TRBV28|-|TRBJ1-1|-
CASRGQMNTEAFF
TGTGCCAGCAGAGGCCAAATGAACACTGAAGCTTTCTTT
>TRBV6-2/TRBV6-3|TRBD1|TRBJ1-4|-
CASSYRRTGTNEKLFF
TGTGCCAGCAGTTACCGGAGGACAGGAACTAATGAAAAACTGTTTTTT
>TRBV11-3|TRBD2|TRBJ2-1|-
CASSLALLAGGQNEQFF
TGTGCCAGCAGCTTAGCTCTGCTAGCGGGAGGGCAAAATGAGCAGTTCTTC
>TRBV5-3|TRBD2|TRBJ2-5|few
CASSFVAGETQYF
TGTGCCAGCAGCTTTGTAGCGGGTGAGACCCAGTACTTC
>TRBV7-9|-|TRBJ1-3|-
CASSPSGRNTIYF
TGTGCCAGCAGCCCGTCCGGGCGGAACACCATATATTTT
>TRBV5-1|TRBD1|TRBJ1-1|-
CASSLLGGPSTEAFF
TGCGCCAGCAGCTTATTAGGGGGCCCAAGTACTGAAGCTTTCTTT
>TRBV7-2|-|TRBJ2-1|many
CASSLRSGSYNEQFF
TGTGCCAGCAGCTTAAGGAGCGGCTCCTACAATGAGCAGTTCTTC
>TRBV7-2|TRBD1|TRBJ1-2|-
CASRAPGQDVYTF
TGTGCCAGCAGGGCACCGGGACAGGACGTCTACACCTTC